Shown below are 26 T cell receptor beta chains from a single sample sequenced in a study of T cells in Graves' hyperthyroidism and ophthalmopathy. Amplification of TCR beta CDR3 regions was performed using RNA transcripts as template. The primer set for the first-round RT-PCR of the TCR CDR3 was HTBI. TCRdb called the multiplex PCR reads again in MiXCR, with one record for every CDR3 protein. The sample has around 350,000 distinct CDR3 sequences; about 15% are singletons. Sequenced input: blood. These receptors originate from a woman aged 55-69 years with Graves' ophthalmopathy.

In this sample, this clonotype turned up a few times. A much larger clone lies a single base off, so this may be a read error. The final CDR3 position lacks the conserved phenylalanine or tryptophan, pointing to a likely read error. The rearrangement uses TRBV7-3 and TRBJ2-1; 13 bases line up with TRBD2. Germline V gives CDR1 SGHTA, CDR2 FQGTGA. Germline trimming cut 2 bases from V and 5 bases from J; bases unmatched to any gene: 6. The CDR3 sequence is 17 residues long. The CDR3 region has the DNA TGTGCCAGCAGCTTAGGGACTAGCGGGAACTCTGACAATGAGCAGTTCATC. It translates to CASSLGTSGNSDNEQFI.

This clonotype was counted at least ten times. V usage is TRBV9 and J usage is TRBJ1-2, with D possibly TRBD1 on 6 matching bases. V lost 4 bases to trimming and J lost 6 bases, with 16 bases between them. Germline V lookup: CDR1 SGDLS, CDR2 YYNGEE. The CDR3 has 14 amino acids. The CDR3 coding sequence is TGTGCCAGCAGCCCGGGGTTCGGGGGCAATGGCTACACCTTC. The encoded protein is CASSPGFGGNGYTF. Full variable domain (rest looked up from reference TRBV9 and TRBJ1-2): DSGVTQTPKHLITATGQRVTLRCSPRSGDLSVYWYQQSLDQGLQFLIQYYNGEERAKGNILERFSAQQFPDLHSELNLSSLELGDSALYFCASSPGFGGNGYTFGSGTRLTVV.

The table lists this clonotype with a few counts. As DNA, the CDR3 is TGTGCCAGTAGTGCCCCTGGGGGGGCCAACGTCCTGACTTTC. Protein: CASSAPGGANVLTF. The rearrangement joins TRBV19 to TRBJ2-6, with unresolved D. Germline V CDR1 and CDR2: LNHDA, SQIVND (reference sequence). CDR3 length: 14 amino acids. V dropped 5 bases and J dropped 4 bases, with 9 bases sitting between them.

This chain joins TRBV7-3 and TRBJ2-2, with D perhaps being TRBD1 or TRBD2 (5 bases each). Germline V gives CDR1 SGHTA, CDR2 FQGTGA. V was trimmed by 5 bases and J by 4 bases, leaving 14 bases between them. The CDR3 runs to 15 residues. The CDR3 sequence: CASSTSGGGTGELFF. The CDR3 coding sequence is TGTGCCAGCAGCACTAGTGGGGGTGGCACCGGGGAGCTGTTTTTT.

Many counts were recorded for this clonotype. CDR3 in amino acids: CASRPRTGVSNQPQHF. As DNA, the CDR3 is TGTGCCAGCAGACCTAGAACAGGGGTAAGCAATCAGCCCCAGCATTTT. The V call is TRBV28, the J call TRBJ1-5; 7 bases map to TRBD1. The CDR3 has 16 residues. Trimming cost V 6 bases and J 1 base; bases outside gene matches: 9. Germline V gene data show CDR1 as MDHEN and CDR2 as SYDVKM.

The rearrangement uses TRBV5-4 and TRBJ2-1; 7 positions match TRBD1. The CDR3 totals 16 residues. Germline loops: CDR1 SGHNT, CDR2 YYREEE (reference sequence). J lost 5 bases, V lost 4 bases, and 12 bases had no gene match. The CDR3 nucleotides read TGTGCCAGCAGCCCACTCGGGACAGTCAATAACAATGAGCAGTTCTTC. Protein: CASSPLGTVNNNEQFF.

At least ten counts were recorded for this clonotype. The CDR3 reads CASSLRGAGNTIYF. Written as DNA, the CDR3 is TGTGCCAGCAGTTTAAGGGGAGCTGGAAACACCATATATTTT. The chain couples TRBV28 to TRBJ1-3; perhaps TRBD1 as D (5 bases). Trimming stripped 2 bases from V and 2 bases from J, with 7 bases between. Per the germline V gene, CDR1 is MDHEN and CDR2 is SYDVKM. This CDR3 is 14 amino acids long.

The sample holds many counts of this clonotype. J is TRBJ2-2 and V is TRBV5-4; D assignment may be TRBD1 or TRBD2 (5 bases each). The germline CDR1 and CDR2 sequences are SGHNT and YYREEE (reference sequence). The CDR3 runs to 15 residues. V was shortened by 5 bases and J by 4 bases, with 15 bases between the two germline ends. CDR3 DNA: TGTGCCAGCAGGTCCCGGGACGCATTCACCGGGGAGCTGTTTTTT. As protein: CASRSRDAFTGELFF. Complete variable domain (other parts from reference TRBV5-4 and TRBJ2-2): ETGVTQSPTHLIKTRGQQVTLRCSSQSGHNTVSWYQQALGQGPQFIFQYYREEENGRGNFPPRFSGLQFPNYSSELNVNALELDDSALYLCASRSRDAFTGELFFGEGSRLTVL.

This clonotype was recorded many times. The V gene is TRBV7-2, the J gene TRBJ2-3; D is undetermined. CDR1 and CDR2 (germline): SGHTA, FQGNSA. The CDR3 consists of 15 residues. The V gene lost 2 bases and the J gene lost 0 bases, with 9 bases spanning the gap. The CDR3 region is CASSLSSYSTDTQYF. CDR3 in DNA: TGTGCCAGCAGCTTATCGAGTTATAGCACAGATACGCAGTATTTT.

On this clonotype itself: This may be a read error: a much more frequent sequence differs by one nucleotide. The rearrangement uses TRBV28 and TRBJ2-2; 7 bases are shared with TRBD2. This CDR3 comprises 15 residues. J was trimmed by 6 bases and V by 1 base; bases with no gene match: 5. Germline V gene data show CDR1 as MDHEN and CDR2 as SYDVKM. DNA of the CDR3: TGTGCCAGCAGTTTATATCCAGCGGGATCCGGGGAGCTGTTTTTT. Its translation: CASSLYPAGSGELFF.

This clonotype was seen at least ten times. This chain links TRBV6-1 with TRBJ2-5; weak D call: TRBD1 (6 bases). Germline CDR1 and CDR2: MNHNS and SASEGT. The CDR3 is 15 residues long. V dropped 7 bases and J dropped 3 bases, with 18 bases sitting between them. The CDR3 DNA is TGTGCCAGCACGACGTCTTGGGGGCAGGAAGAGACCCAGTACTTC. It specifies CASTTSWGQEETQYF.

There are many counts of this clonotype. The CDR3 is CASSPRAGSTDTQYF. CDR3 nucleotide sequence: TGTGCCAGCAGCCCTCGGGCAGGTAGCACAGATACGCAGTATTTT. The chain carries TRBV11-2 and TRBJ2-3, with D hard to call. V was clipped by 5 bases and J by 0 bases, with 12 bases between them. This CDR3 comprises 15 residues. Germline assignment: CDR1 SGHAT and CDR2 FQNNGV.

This clonotype showed up many times. This chain joins TRBV18 and TRBJ2-7; D possibly matches TRBD1 or TRBD2 (5 bases each). The CDR3 is made up of 13 amino acids. Trimming left V 3 bases short and J 9 bases short, with 15 bases between. Per germline, CDR1 KGHSH and CDR2 LQKENI. The CDR3 loop is CASSPGTLGGQYF. The CDR3 DNA reads as TGTGCCAGCTCACCCGGGACCCTCGGAGGGCAGTACTTC.

This clonotype was counted ten times or more. The chain combines TRBV20-1 with TRBJ1-5; 7 nucleotides line up with TRBD1. The CDR3 is 12 residues long. J was trimmed by 4 bases and V by 6 bases; bases with no gene match: 3. Germline V lookup: CDR1 DFQATT, CDR2 SNEGSKA (reference sequence). CDR3 in amino acids: CSAEGQNQPQHF. The CDR3 DNA reads as TGCAGTGCCGAGGGACAGAATCAGCCCCAGCATTTT.

This clonotype was detected many times. The junction departs from germline at one end; a sequencing error may be responsible. The V and J genes are TRBV30 and TRBJ2-7; D is perhaps TRBD1 (6 bases). CDR3 size: 14 residues. Germline assignment: CDR1 GTSNPN and CDR2 SVGIG (reference sequence). CDR3 region: CACSVGQSPDEQYF. CDR3 DNA: TGTGCCTGCAGTGTTGGACAGTCCCCCGACGAGCAGTACTTC. Complete variable domain (other parts from reference TRBV30 and TRBJ2-7): SQTIHQWPATLVQPVGSPLSLECTVEGTSNPNLYWYRQAAGRGLQLLFYSVGIGQISSEVPQNLSASRPQDRQFILSSKKLLLSDSGFYLCACSVGQSPDEQYFGPGTRLTVT.

In this sample, this clonotype turned up many times. The genes are TRBV29-1 and TRBJ2-1, with TRBD1 identical over 10 bases. The CDR3 sequence is 12 residues long. The germline V gene encodes CDR1 SQVTM and CDR2 ANQGSEA. Trimming removed 8 bases from V and 9 bases from J; junction bases left unmatched: 7. CDR3 residues: CSHKTGGGEQFF. In nucleotides, the CDR3 is TGCAGCCACAAGACAGGGGGCGGTGAGCAGTTCTTC.

In this sample, this clonotype turned up many times. V and J are TRBV7-9 and TRBJ2-3, with 8 bases fitting TRBD1. This CDR3 comprises 16 residues. V was pared by 5 bases and J by 4 bases, with 11 bases of the junction left unmatched. Germline loops: CDR1 SEHNR, CDR2 FQNEAQ (reference sequence). CDR3 DNA sequence: TGTGCCAGCAGCCTAGGGGCAGGGGGCGAAGCAGATACGCAGTATTTT. It yields the protein CASSLGAGGEADTQYF.

The chain couples TRBV12-3 or TRBV12-4 to TRBJ1-3; D gene uncertain. V lost 3 bases to trimming and J lost 0 bases, with 12 bases between them. This CDR3 contains 16 residues. CDR3 loop: CASSLRIPSSGNTIYF. In nucleotides, the CDR3 is TGTGCCAGCAGTTTGCGGATTCCCTCCTCTGGAAACACCATATATTTT.

The V and J genes are TRBV27 and TRBJ1-2; no reliable D call. V lost 4 bases and J lost 4, with 10 bases in between. Per germline, CDR1 MNHEY and CDR2 SMNVEV (reference sequence). This CDR3 contains 13 residues. This CDR3 is CASSSGEAYGYTF. CDR3 DNA sequence: TGTGCCAGCAGTTCTGGAGAGGCCTATGGCTACACCTTC.

This clonotype turned up a few times. The V and J genes are TRBV12-3 or TRBV12-4 and TRBJ1-5; TRBD1 matches 11 bases. The CDR3 totals 14 residues. Trimming cost V 5 bases and J 7 bases; bases outside gene matches: 4. This chain's CDR3 is CASSGDRGEQPQHF. The CDR3, as DNA: TGTGCCAGCAGTGGGGACAGGGGGGAACAGCCCCAGCATTTT.

The chain employs TRBV6-2 or TRBV6-3 and TRBJ2-1, with TRBD2 matching over 12 bases. This CDR3 spans 18 amino acids. CDR1 and CDR2 from the germline V gene are MNHEY and SVGEGT. The V and J ends lost 4 bases and 0 bases, in that order; junction bases with no gene match: 7. CDR3 DNA: TGTGCCAGCAGTTCCCGGACTAGCGGGAAGCACTCCTACAATGAGCAGTTCTTC. This translates into CASSSRTSGKHSYNEQFF.

This clonotype was recorded a few times. The V call is TRBV12-3 or TRBV12-4, the J call TRBJ2-7, with TRBD2 as a possible D gene (5 bases). The V gene lost 3 bases and the J gene lost 7 bases, with 10 bases spanning the gap. The CDR3 has 12 residues. CDR3 sequence reads: CASSLNPGEQYF. CDR3 nucleotide sequence: TGTGCCAGCAGTTTGAATCCGGGAGAGCAGTACTTC.

This clonotype turned up a few times. CDR3 sequence: CASSYWGGELFF. CDR3 nucleotides: TGTGCCAGCAGTTACTGGGGCGGGGAGCTGTTTTTT. The chain links TRBV6-6 to TRBJ2-2, with unresolved D. The germline V and J ends were trimmed by 1 base and 7 bases, with 4 bases remaining between them. The CDR3 consists of 12 residues. Germline lookup yields CDR1 MNHNY and CDR2 SVGAGI (reference sequence).

V gene TRBV12-3 or TRBV12-4 combines with J gene TRBJ2-1, with TRBD2 matching over 12 bases. The junction had 13 bases not matched to a gene; V was cut back by 7 bases and J by 15 bases. This CDR3 contains 14 residues. The CDR3, as DNA: TGTGCCAGCAACGACCCCGGACTAGCGGGACTCCCGTTCTTC. Amino acid sequence: CASNDPGLAGLPFF.

The rearrangement joins TRBV5-1 to TRBJ1-1, with 7 bases matching TRBD1. The ends lost 4 bases at V and 6 bases at J; junction bases unmatched: 6. The germline V gene has CDR1 SGHRS and CDR2 YFSETQ. This CDR3 comprises 13 residues. The CDR3 protein is CASSPRTGAEAFF. For the CDR3, the DNA is TGCGCCAGCAGCCCCAGGACAGGAGCTGAAGCTTTCTTT. The full variable domain, with the rest looked up from reference TRBV5-1 and TRBJ1-1, is KAGVTQTPRYLIKTRGQQVTLSCSPISGHRSVSWYQQTPGQGLQFLFEYFSETQRNKGNFPGRFSGRQFSNSRSEMNVSTLELGDSALYLCASSPRTGAEAFFGQGTRLTVV.

This clonotype appeared many times. The J gene is TRBJ2-6, the V gene TRBV4-1; D possibly corresponds to TRBD1 (6 bases). V lost 4 bases and J 2 bases, leaving 12 bases between the germline ends. Germline loops: CDR1 MGHRA, CDR2 YSYEKL. The CDR3 loop spans 16 amino acids. The CDR3 is CASSPQDSTGANVLTF. DNA of the CDR3: TGCGCCAGCAGCCCCCAGGACAGCACTGGGGCCAACGTCCTGACTTTC.